The rows below give T cell receptor beta chains drawn from one sample of a study of cytomegalovirus exposure and HLA in healthy donors. Measured with immunoSEQ multiplex PCR; TCRdb has only the in-frame clones, and not every one. The repertoire table contains tens of thousands of clones. Sequences were obtained from PBMCs. These receptors came from a woman younger than 30 in good health and CMV-seronegative. The CDR3 runs from the conserved cysteine through the conserved F or W. Each record gives: V gene, D gene, J gene, CDR3 DNA, CDR3 protein. The D gene is left open where the match is weak.

>TRBV7-6|TRBD1|TRBJ2-5
TGTGCCAGCAGCCCTATCGGGACAGATGGACAAGAGACCCAGTACTTC
CASSPIGTDGQETQYF
>TRBV4-1|TRBD1|TRBJ2-7
TGCGCCAGCAGCCAAGTCGGGGGACAGGGGGCCTACGAGCAGTACTTC
CASSQVGGQGAYEQYF
>TRBV6-1|TRBD1|TRBJ1-1
TGTGCCAGCAGTGGAGAGTGGGACAGAGGTGAAGCTTTCTTT
CASSGEWDRGEAFF
>TRBV7-9|TRBD2|TRBJ2-3
TGTGCCAGCAGCTTAATAGGACTAGCGGCAGATACGCAGTATTTT
CASSLIGLAADTQYF
>TRBV5-1|TRBD2|TRBJ2-7
TGCGCCAGCAGCTTTAGCGGGAACTCCTACGAGCAGTACTTC
CASSFSGNSYEQYF
>TRBV9|TRBD1|TRBJ1-1
TGTGCCAGCAGCCCAGGGGGCATGAACACTGAAGCTTTCTTT
CASSPGGMNTEAFF
>TRBV7-9|-|TRBJ2-3
TGTGCCAGCAGTCTAGCACAGGGTTACACAGATACGCAGTATTTT
CASSLAQGYTDTQYF
>TRBV19|TRBD2|TRBJ2-3
TGTGCCAGTAGTAACCGCGGGGGGCGCACAGATACGCAGTATTTT
CASSNRGGRTDTQYF
>TRBV7-2|-|TRBJ1-4
TGTGCCAGCAGCTTCTCCGCAACTAATGAAAAACTGTTTTTT
CASSFSATNEKLFF
>TRBV5-1|TRBD1|TRBJ1-5
TGCGCCAGCAGCCTGGGGGGACAGGCCGCGGGGCCCCAGCATTTT
CASSLGGQAAGPQHF
>TRBV19|-|TRBJ1-5
TGTGCCAGTAAACAGGCTCATCAGCCCCAGCATTTT
CASKQAHQPQHF
>TRBV18|TRBD2|TRBJ2-7
TGTGCCAGCTCACCATATAACGGACTAGCGGACTACGAGCAGTACTTC
CASSPYNGLADYEQYF
>TRBV15|-|TRBJ1-4
TGTGCCACCAGCAGAGATTACGTCACAGGGATGTTTTTT
CATSRDYVTGMFF
>TRBV4-1|-|TRBJ1-3
TGCGCCAGCAGCTCGCAGGGTAACACCATATATTTT
CASSSQGNTIYF
>TRBV6-1|-|TRBJ2-1
TGTGCCAGCAGTGCCCTCCCGAGGGGGGGGGATGAGCAGTTCTTC
CASSALPRGGDEQFF
>TRBV7-9|-|TRBJ2-7
TGTGCCAGCAGCTTATATTTCGGCTACGAGCAGTACTTC
CASSLYFGYEQYF
>TRBV6-5|-|TRBJ1-1
TGTGCCAGCAGTTACCAACCTACAGCGAACACTGAAGCTTTCTTT
CASSYQPTANTEAFF